Following are 30 T cell receptor beta chains from one sample sequenced in a study of blood T cells in healthy people across ages. A second about 6 to 11 cycle PCR used barcoded and J-beta primers. TCRdb fed the 5' RACE reads into MiXCR, producing one record per CDR3 protein. The sample holds hundreds of thousands of distinct CDR3 sequences; approximately 25% are singletons and the top ten take 7.5% to 9%. This sample was also put to use in a study of T cells of mothers and their children.

The specimen was blood. These TCRs come from a boy between 10 and 17 years old in good health.

This clonotype was seen more than once but under ten times. The chain couples TRBV7-8 to TRBJ2-1; 8 bases align to TRBD1. The junction had 16 bases not matched to a gene; V was cut back by 4 bases and J by 5 bases. The germline V gene encodes CDR1 SGHVS and CDR2 FQNEAQ. The CDR3 runs 18 residues. Written as DNA, the CDR3 is TGTGCCAGCAGCTCCGTGGGGGGAAGGCAGGGGGCCCACAATGAGCAGTTCTTC. This gives the protein CASSSVGGRQGAHNEQFF.

This clonotype occurred a few times. The genes are TRBV6-6 and TRBJ2-7; 13 nucleotides line up with TRBD2. The germline CDR1 and CDR2 sequences are MNHNY and SVGAGI (reference sequence). The CDR3 contains 17 residues. V was clipped by 0 bases and J by 6 bases; unmatched bases: 8. DNA of the CDR3: TGTGCCAGCAGTTACTCCGGACTAGCGGGAGTCTATTCCGAGCAGTACGTC. Its translation: CASSYSGLAGVYSEQYV.

A few counts support this clonotype. The J gene is TRBJ1-2, the V gene TRBV29-1; D gene ambiguous. The CDR3 is 11 residues long. Germline CDR1 and CDR2: SQVTM and ANQGSEA. The V end was cut by 3 bases, the J end by 5 bases, with 7 bases between. CDR3 protein: CSVEPRYGYTF. The CDR3 coding sequence is TGCAGCGTTGAGCCAAGGTATGGCTACACCTTC. The variable domain in full, with the rest retrieved from reference TRBV29-1 and TRBJ1-2, is SAVISQKPSRDICQRGTSLTIQCQVDSQVTMMFWYRQQPGQSLTLIATANQGSEATYESGFVIDKFPISRPNLTFSTLTVSNMSPEDSSIYLCSVEPRYGYTFGSGTRLTVV.

V gene TRBV7-9 combines with J gene TRBJ2-6; TRBD1 matches 9 bases. CDR1 and CDR2 (germline): SEHNR, FQNEAQ (reference sequence). V was pared by 6 bases and J by 3 bases, with 6 bases of the junction left unmatched. CDR3 length equals 16 residues. This CDR3 reads CASRGQGTIGANVLTF. CDR3 DNA: TGTGCCAGCAGAGGACAGGGGACTATTGGGGCCAACGTCCTGACTTTC.

J is TRBJ2-1 and V is TRBV28; D not resolved. From germline, CDR1 is MDHEN and CDR2 SYDVKM. V was pared by 5 bases and J by 0 bases, with 11 bases between. The CDR3 consists of 15 residues. The CDR3 sequence is CASSIVMSSYNEQFF. Written as DNA, the CDR3 is TGTGCCAGCAGTATCGTGATGAGCTCCTACAATGAGCAGTTCTTC.

This rearrangement joins TRBV29-1 to TRBJ2-5; a possible D gene is TRBD2 (5 bases). The germline V gene has CDR1 SQVTM and CDR2 ANQGSEA. V lost 6 bases and J 5 bases, leaving 13 bases between the germline ends. This CDR3 spans 12 amino acids. In DNA form, the CDR3 reads TGCAGCGTACTAGACCCCGAGGAGACCCAGTACTTC. It codes for CSVLDPEETQYF.

This clonotype was seen only a few times. The J gene is TRBJ2-1, the V gene TRBV7-3, with TRBD2 matching over 9 bases. The ends lost 2 bases at V and 4 bases at J; junction bases unmatched: 6. The CDR3 is 16 amino acids. Germline lookup yields CDR1 SGHTA and CDR2 FQGTGA. The CDR3 bases are TGTGCCAGCAGCTTAGTAGGCGGGGGGGTTTACAATGAGCAGTTCTTC. Translated, it gives CASSLVGGGVYNEQFF.

Only a few counts were recorded for this clonotype. This chain uses TRBV12-3 or TRBV12-4 with TRBJ1-2; 8 bases are shared with TRBD1. The trim removed 5 bases at V and 3 bases at J, leaving 2 bases unmatched. The CDR3 length is 13 residues. In nucleotides, the CDR3 is TGTGCCAGCAGTGCGGGACAGGACTATGGCTACACCTTC. This translates into CASSAGQDYGYTF.

This chain connects TRBV28 to TRBJ2-7; D is perhaps TRBD2 (5 bases). Looked up from germline, CDR1 is MDHEN and CDR2 is SYDVKM. The CDR3 is 13 amino acids. The germline V and J ends were trimmed by 9 bases and 6 bases, with 18 bases remaining between them. The CDR3 DNA follows: TGTGCCAGTACCGGGATTTCCTCGGGCGAGCAGTACTTC. Amino acid sequence: CASTGISSGEQYF.

In DNA, the CDR3 is TGCGCCAGCAGCTCAGTTGGTTATGAGAACACCGGGGAGCTGTTTTTT. Protein: CASSSVGYENTGELFF. This chain links TRBV4-1 with TRBJ2-2, with no clear D. Trimming left V 5 bases short and J 1 base short, with 14 bases between. The CDR3 covers 16 residues. The germline V gene has CDR1 MGHRA and CDR2 YSYEKL.

The chain joins TRBV28 to TRBJ1-2, with D possibly TRBD1 on 5 matching bases. This CDR3 is 16 amino acids long. The V gene lost 5 bases and the J gene lost 4 bases, with 20 bases spanning the gap. Germline V gives CDR1 MDHEN, CDR2 SYDVKM. CDR3 nucleotide sequence: TGTGCCAGCAGTCCTCCTTTAAAGGGGCTGAGCTATGGCTACACCTTC. Translated, it gives CASSPPLKGLSYGYTF.

This clonotype turned up a few times. The genes are TRBV15 and TRBJ1-2, with a tentative D call TRBD1 (6 bases). Germline V gene sequence: CDR1 LNHNV, CDR2 YYDKDF (reference sequence). Trimming pared 2 bases from V and 6 bases from J, leaving 16 bases between. This CDR3 region has 15 residues. This CDR3 is CATSRYVGQGNGYTF. As DNA, the CDR3 is TGTGCCACCAGCAGATACGTCGGGCAGGGGAATGGCTACACCTTC.

This clonotype has just a few counts. This chain joins TRBV10-3 and TRBJ2-1, with TRBD1 as a possible D gene (6 bases). There are 15 residues in the CDR3. The V gene lost 5 bases and the J gene lost 0 bases, with 11 bases spanning the gap. Looked up from germline, CDR1 is ENHRY and CDR2 is SYGVKD. The CDR3 loop is CAISRDTRSYNEQFF. Written as DNA, the CDR3 is TGTGCCATCAGTCGGGACACCCGCTCCTACAATGAGCAGTTCTTC.

J is TRBJ2-3 and V is TRBV4-3, with 11 positions matching TRBD2. The CDR3 extends over 15 amino acids. Trimming removed 0 bases from V and 8 bases from J; junction bases left unmatched: 4. CDR1 is LGHNA and CDR2 is YSLEER in the germline V gene. The CDR3 DNA follows: TGCGCCAGCAGCCAAGATTCACTAGCGGGAGCTACGCAGTATTTT. Amino acids: CASSQDSLAGATQYF.

The chain recombines TRBV28 with TRBJ2-3; 8 nucleotides match TRBD1. The trim removed 3 bases at V and 4 bases at J, leaving 9 bases unmatched. This CDR3 has 16 residues. Germline V gives CDR1 MDHEN, CDR2 SYDVKM. CDR3 coding DNA: TGTGCCAGCAGTTTGTCCGGGACAGGAGCACCAGATACGCAGTATTTT. Its translation is CASSLSGTGAPDTQYF.

The chain carries TRBV7-8 and TRBJ1-3, with 9 bases aligning to TRBD1. V shed 1 base, J shed 7 bases, and the junction held 5 bases outside the gene matches. The V gene's germline CDR1 is SGHVS and CDR2 FQNEAQ. CDR3 length: 15 amino acids. In DNA, the CDR3 is TGTGCCAGCAGCTTAGGGACAGGGGACAGGAACACCATATATTTT. Translating gives CASSLGTGDRNTIYF.

On this clonotype: Mismatch with germline at one junction end may stem from a read error. The chain carries TRBV7-2 and TRBJ2-1; D remains unclear. The CDR3 has 15 amino acids. Germline V CDR1 and CDR2: SGHTA, FQGNSA. CDR3 loop: CASSPRRSSYNKQFF. The CDR3 coding sequence is TGTGCCAGCAGCCCAAGACGGAGCTCCTACAATAAGCAGTTCTTC. Full variable domain (missing parts from reference TRBV7-2 and TRBJ2-1): GAGVSQSPSNKVTEKGKDVELRCDPISGHTALYWYRQSLGQGLEFLIYFQGNSAPDKSGLPSDRFSAERTGGSVSTLTIQRTQQEDSAVYLCASSPRRSSYNKQFFGPGTRLTVL.

The chain employs TRBV7-3 and TRBJ2-3; D gene unclear. Germline V gives CDR1 SGHTA, CDR2 FQGTGA. The CDR3 sequence is 16 residues long. V was trimmed by 0 bases and J by 6 bases, leaving 16 bases between them. CDR3 sequence (DNA): TGTGCCAGCAGCTTAACTTCGGGCCCTCCCGAGGATACGCAGTATTTT. Translation gives CASSLTSGPPEDTQYF.

This clonotype has more than one count but fewer than ten. The rearrangement uses TRBV6-5 and TRBJ1-3; 9 bases match TRBD1. V was clipped by 5 bases and J by 3 bases; unmatched bases: 5. In germline, CDR1 is MNHEY, CDR2 SVGAGI. The CDR3 consists of 15 residues. CDR3 DNA: TGTGCCAGCAGTCGACGGACAGGGGATGGAAACACCATATATTTT. Protein product: CASSRRTGDGNTIYF.

This sequence joins TRBV7-6 and TRBJ2-6; 7 positions match TRBD1. Germline loops: CDR1 SGHVS, CDR2 FNYEAQ. The CDR3 loop spans 14 amino acids. The V gene end was trimmed by 5 bases and the J gene end by 11 bases; junction bases not matched to a gene: 9. The CDR3 nucleotides read TGTGCCAGCAGCCCAGGGGGAGTAGGCGACGTCCTGACTTTC. It yields the protein CASSPGGVGDVLTF. The whole variable domain, filled in from reference TRBV7-6 and TRBJ2-6, reads GAGVSQSPRYKVTKRGQDVALRCDPISGHVSLYWYRQALGQGPEFLTYFNYEAQQDKSGLPNDRFSAERPEGSISTLTIQRTEQRDSAMYRCASSPGGVGDVLTFGAGSRLTVL.

The sample holds a few counts of this clonotype. The chain recombines TRBV12-3 or TRBV12-4 with TRBJ2-2, with D perhaps being TRBD1 or TRBD2 (5 bases each). The length of the CDR3 is 14 residues. Trimming removed 8 bases at V and 4 bases at J, with 14 bases between. CDR3 nucleotides: TGTGCCAGCGCTTTGGGGGAGAGCACCGGGGAGCTGTTTTTT. Translation: CASALGESTGELFF.

The rearrangement links TRBV4-3 to TRBJ2-3; 7 bases are a match to TRBD2. The V gene's germline CDR1 is LGHNA and CDR2 YSLEER. J was trimmed by 2 bases and V by 0 bases; bases with no gene match: 5. The CDR3 runs to 16 residues. The CDR3 region is CASSQDTGLVTDTQYF. CDR3 bases: TGCGCCAGCAGCCAAGATACCGGACTAGTCACAGATACGCAGTATTTT.

The V gene is TRBV24-1, the J gene TRBJ2-1; a possible D gene is TRBD2 (5 bases). The V end was cut by 9 bases, the J end by 7 bases, with 12 bases between. Germline V gives CDR1 KGHDR, CDR2 SFDVKD. The CDR3 consists of 12 residues. The CDR3 DNA follows: TGTGCCACCCGGGATCGGCGGAATGAGCAGTTCTTC. Amino acids: CATRDRRNEQFF.

This clonotype was seen more than once but under ten times. The V call is TRBV7-2, the J call TRBJ2-1; TRBD1 matches 12 bases. The CDR3 spans 16 residues. The ends lost 5 bases at V and 7 bases at J; junction bases unmatched: 9. Germline assignment: CDR1 SGHTA and CDR2 FQGNSA. Here the CDR3 reads CASSLTGTGGRNEQFF. Written as DNA, the CDR3 is TGTGCCAGCAGCCTTACTGGGACAGGGGGCAGGAATGAGCAGTTCTTC.

This clonotype showed up just a few times. Here the CDR3 DNA reads TGCAGTGCTACCCCCCTCGGGGGGATGAACACTGAAGCTTTCTTT. This encodes CSATPLGGMNTEAFF. The V gene is TRBV20-1, the J gene TRBJ1-1, with D possibly matching TRBD1 (5 bases). CDR3 length: 15 amino acids. Looked up from germline, CDR1 is DFQATT and CDR2 is SNEGSKA (reference sequence). V was trimmed by 4 bases and J by 0 bases, leaving 15 bases between them.

A note on this clonotype: The CDR3 does not end in the conserved phenylalanine or tryptophan, so this is likely a read error. The DNA is left out, because the CDR3 cannot be placed on it with certainty; the CDR3 is given as TCRdb lists it. This chain's CDR3 is CASSQARQSLRGGI. The chain couples TRBV4-3 to TRBJ2-7; TRBD1 was called by the table and not checked on the DNA. Including both end residues, the CDR3 is 14 amino acids long. Germline assignment: CDR1 LGHNA and CDR2 YSLEER.

The chain carries TRBV7-9 and TRBJ2-5; D is ambiguous. From germline, CDR1 is SEHNR and CDR2 FQNEAQ (reference sequence). The CDR3 is 14 amino acids. With 5 bases removed from V and 2 bases from J, the gap between germline ends came to 12 bases. This CDR3 is CASSNTYGQETQYF. CDR3 in DNA: TGTGCCAGCAGCAACACCTACGGACAAGAGACCCAGTACTTC.

This clonotype showed up just a few times. This chain uses TRBV27 with TRBJ1-2, with 9 nucleotides matching TRBD1. Germline CDR1 and CDR2: MNHEY and SMNVEV (reference sequence). The CDR3 sequence is 15 residues long. V lost 5 bases to trimming and J lost 2 bases; unmatched junction nucleotides: 6. The DNA of the CDR3 is TGTGCCAGCAGTCCAGGACAGGGGTTCAACTATGGCTACACCTTC. This gives the protein CASSPGQGFNYGYTF.

About this clonotype: Since no conserved phenylalanine or tryptophan closes the CDR3, a read error is the likely cause. The V call is TRBV7-2, the J call TRBJ1-2, with TRBD1 matching 7 bases. The CDR3 sequence is 15 residues long. V lost 2 bases to trimming and J lost 0 bases; unmatched junction nucleotides: 3. CDR1 SGHTA and CDR2 FQGNSA come from the germline V gene. CDR3 DNA: TGTGCCAGCAGCTTAAGACAGGGAGCTAACTATGGCTACACCCTC. It specifies CASSLRQGANYGYTL.

This rearrangement joins TRBV7-3 to TRBJ1-6; 8 positions match TRBD1. CDR3 length: 15 amino acids. J gave up 8 bases and V 1 base, and 4 bases lay outside the gene matches. Germline assignment: CDR1 SGHTA and CDR2 FQGTGA. CDR3 sequence: CASSLSGTGDSPLHF. DNA for the CDR3: TGTGCCAGCAGCTTAAGTGGGACAGGTGATTCACCCCTCCACTTT.